This TCR beta chain was found in a study of blood T cell repertoires in COVID-19. The CDR3 totals 15 residues. V lost 4 bases and J 10 bases, leaving 17 bases between the germline ends. The germline gives CDR1 SGHDN, CDR2 FVKESK. Using immunoSEQ multiplex PCR, the repertoire was profiled, and TCRdb retains in-frame clones only, with some absent. The data show about 400,000 clones, around 87% seen once. The material sequenced was peripheral blood. The sequence derives from a human donor in a cohort sampled during active COVID-19. The V call is TRBV14, the J call TRBJ1-6, with D tentatively TRBD1 (6 bases). CDR3 loop: CASSLLWGRFSPLHF. CDR3 in DNA: TGTGCCAGCAGCCTGCTTTGGGGGCGATTCTCACCCCTCCACTTT.